One and the same sample provided the 5 T cell receptor beta chains below, sequenced in a study of T-cell memory formation after mild COVID-19. From the 5' RACE reads, TCRdb called clonotypes with MiXCR, one entry per CDR3 protein. The data contain some 270,000 distinct CDR3 sequences, approximately 15% of them seen just once; the ten biggest clones take up 2% to 2.5%. The sample consisted of PBMCs or a T cell subset sorted from them (not recorded which). These receptors came from an adult woman who had mild COVID-19 (a few samples of this study predate the infection). Cell type and time point are not known.

This clonotype has only a few counts. This chain uses TRBV28 with TRBJ1-3; 10 bases align to TRBD1. This CDR3 region has 17 residues. Unmatched junction bases numbered 13, after V lost 5 bases and J lost 6 bases. Germline CDR1 MDHEN, CDR2 SYDVKM. The CDR3 DNA is TGTGCCAGCAGTAAATCCGACAGGGGGCATCGGGAAAACACCATATATTTT. This gives the protein CASSKSDRGHRENTIYF.

This sequence joins TRBV7-2 and TRBJ2-1, with D possibly TRBD2 on 6 matching bases. The germline V gene encodes CDR1 SGHTA and CDR2 FQGNSA. Trimming took 4 bases from V and 4 from J, leaving 14 bases between them. The CDR3 is made up of 15 amino acids. The CDR3 is CASSSSGTLYNEQFF. For the CDR3, the DNA is TGTGCCAGCAGCTCCTCCGGGACTCTATACAATGAGCAGTTCTTC.

In this sample, this clonotype turned up a few times. The chain joins TRBV9 to TRBJ1-1; no reliable D call. Germline V gene data show CDR1 as SGDLS and CDR2 as YYNGEE. Trimming removed 3 bases at V and 0 bases at J, with 9 bases between. CDR3 length equals 14 residues. The CDR3, as DNA: TGTGCCAGCAGCGCCGAGGCGATGAACACTGAAGCTTTCTTT. Its translation: CASSAEAMNTEAFF.

This clonotype has just a few counts. The rearrangement links TRBV27 to TRBJ2-2; TRBD2 matches 8 bases. Trimming removed 2 bases from V and 11 bases from J; junction bases left unmatched: 7. The germline gives CDR1 MNHEY, CDR2 SMNVEV (reference sequence). This CDR3 is 14 amino acids long. CDR3 DNA: TGTGCCAGCAGTTTACAGGGCGGGGGGTTCGAGCTGTTTTTT. Translating it yields CASSLQGGGFELFF.

The CDR3 reads CASSAGTFGYTF. The CDR3, as DNA: TGTGCCAGCAGTGCCGGGACTTTTGGCTACACCTTC. The V call is TRBV25-1, the J call TRBJ1-2; weak D call: TRBD1 (5 bases). The CDR3 runs 12 residues. Germline-derived CDR1 and CDR2 are MGHDK and SYGVNS. The V end was cut by 4 bases, the J end by 7 bases, with 10 bases between.